Sequencing of this T cell receptor (beta chain) was carried out in a study of CD8 T cells in ankylosing spondylitis. Points from the study as a whole: Within ankylosing spondylitis blood, a TCR beta motif made up of seven to nine highly homologous variants appeared to be characteristic. Enrichment of disease-linked clones was reportedly significant in matched ankylosing spondylitis synovial fluid. Past studies reported some motif variants in reactive arthritis synovial fluid and blood.

There are many counts of this clonotype. The antigen is undetermined. Each CDR3 protein gets one entry after TCRdb re-called the 5' RACE reads with MiXCR. The sample holds 85,000 to 100,000 distinct CDR3 sequences, about 9% seen once. The junction had 8 bases not matched to a gene; V was cut back by 4 bases and J by 7 bases. CDR1 and CDR2 from the germline V gene are SGHRS and YFSETQ. The CDR3 contains 15 residues. The sample taken for sequencing was blood, either unsorted or a sorted T cell fraction (not recorded which). This receptor was identified in a male donor with ankylosing spondylitis or in good health (not recorded which). The gene calls are TRBV5-1 and TRBJ1-6; TRBD1 aligns across 7 bases. The CDR3 nucleotides read TGCGCCAGCAGCCCCCGGGACAGCGGAAATTCACCCCTCCACTTT. Translating gives CASSPRDSGNSPLHF.